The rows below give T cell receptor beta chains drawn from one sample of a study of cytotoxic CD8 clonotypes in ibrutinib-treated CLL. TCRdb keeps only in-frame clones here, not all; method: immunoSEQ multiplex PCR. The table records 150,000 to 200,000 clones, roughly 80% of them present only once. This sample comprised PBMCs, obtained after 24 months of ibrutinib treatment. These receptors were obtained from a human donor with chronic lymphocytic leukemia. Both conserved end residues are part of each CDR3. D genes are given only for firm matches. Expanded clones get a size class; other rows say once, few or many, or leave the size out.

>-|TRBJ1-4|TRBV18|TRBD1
TGTGCCAGCTCACCAAGGACAGGGGTCTTGGAAAAACTGTTTTTT
CASSPRTGVLEKLFF
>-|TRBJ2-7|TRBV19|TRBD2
TGTGCCAGTAGTAGGGGGACTAGCGACTACGAGCAGTACTTC
CASSRGTSDYEQYF
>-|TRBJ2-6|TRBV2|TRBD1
TGTGCCAGCAGGAACCGGGACAGGGCGTCTGGGGCCAACGTCCTGACTTTC
CASRNRDRASGANVLTF
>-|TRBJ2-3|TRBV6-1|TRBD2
TGTGCCAGCAGTGTGGTCCTAGCGGGAGATACGCAGTATTTT
CASSVVLAGDTQYF
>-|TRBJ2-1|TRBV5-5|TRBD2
TGTGCCAGCAGCCCTGCCCGGACTAGCGGATCCTACAATGAGCAGTTCTTC
CASSPARTSGSYNEQFF
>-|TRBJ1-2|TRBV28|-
TGTGCCAGCAGTTTAGGTAATAACTATGGCTACACCTTC
CASSLGNNYGYTF
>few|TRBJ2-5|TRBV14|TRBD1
TGTGCCAACACCCCGGACCGGGACAGGGCCGCCCAAGAGACCCAGTACTTC
CANTPDRDRAAQETQYF
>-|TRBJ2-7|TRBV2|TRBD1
TGTGCCAGCAGTTACGACAGGGCATATGAGCAGTACTTC
CASSYDRAYEQYF
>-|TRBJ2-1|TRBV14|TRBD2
TGTGCCAGCAGGAAAGCGGGAGGCACATACAATGAGCAGTTCTTC
CASRKAGGTYNEQFF
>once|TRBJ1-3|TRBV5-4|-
TGTGCCAGCAGCTTGAGGACAGCCTTTCTCTCTGGAAACACCATATATTTT
CASSLRTAFLSGNTIYF
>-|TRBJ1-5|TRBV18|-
TGTGCCAGCTCCCCGGAGCTTAATCAGCCCCAGCATTTT
CASSPELNQPQHF
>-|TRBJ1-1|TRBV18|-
TGTGCCAGCTCACCCATAGCCAACACTGAAGCTTTCTTT
CASSPIANTEAFF
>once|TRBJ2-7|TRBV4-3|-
TGCGCCAGCAGCCAAGAGGGGGGTTACGAGCAGTACTTC
CASSQEGGYEQYF
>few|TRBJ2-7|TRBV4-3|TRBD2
TGCGCCAGCAGCCAAGAGGGACTACAATCCTACGAGCAGTACTTC
CASSQEGLQSYEQYF
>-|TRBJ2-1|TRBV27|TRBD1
TGTGCCAGCAGTCCGCAAAGTCGACAAACAGGGGGCGAACGAACCTACAATGAGCAGTTCTTC
CASSPQSRQTGGERTYNEQFF
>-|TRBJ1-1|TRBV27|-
TGTGCCAGCAGTTTAGTGGGGGAAGGGAACACTGAAGCTTTCTTT
CASSLVGEGNTEAFF
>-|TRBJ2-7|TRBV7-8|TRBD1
TGTGCCAGCAGCCCACGGGACAGTTTATCCTACGAGCAGTACTTC
CASSPRDSLSYEQYF
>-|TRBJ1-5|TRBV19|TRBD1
TGTGCCAGTAGTATATCGGGACAGGCGATACTTAATCAGCCCCAGCATTTT
CASSISGQAILNQPQHF
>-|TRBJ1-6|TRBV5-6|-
TGTGCCAGCAGCTCCCTGGGTAGCTCCTATAATTCACCCCTCCACTTT
CASSSLGSSYNSPLHF
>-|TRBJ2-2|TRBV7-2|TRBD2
TGTGCCAGCAGCTTAAGTAGACTAGCGGGATACACCGGGGAGCTGTTTTTT
CASSLSRLAGYTGELFF
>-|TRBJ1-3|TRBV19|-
TGTGCCAGTAAGAGGCGGAGACCCTCTGGAAACACCATATATTTT
CASKRRRPSGNTIYF
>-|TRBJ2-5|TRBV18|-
TGTGCCAGCTCACCAGGAATCCGAGAGACCCAGTACTTC
CASSPGIRETQYF
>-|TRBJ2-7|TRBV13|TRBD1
TGTGCCAGCAGCTTAGGCCAGGGGGAAGCCTACGAGCAGTACTTC
CASSLGQGEAYEQYF
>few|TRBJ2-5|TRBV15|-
TGTGCCACCAGCAGCGGGTACCAAGAGACCCAGTACTTC
CATSSGYQETQYF
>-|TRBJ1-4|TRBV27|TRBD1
TGTGCCAGCAGCCCCGGGACAGCCTATGATCGGGAAAAACTGTTTTTT
CASSPGTAYDREKLFF
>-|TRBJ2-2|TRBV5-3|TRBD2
TGTGCCAGAAGCTTGGAATTAGCGGGAATTACGAACACCGGGGAGCTGTTTTTT
CARSLELAGITNTGELFF
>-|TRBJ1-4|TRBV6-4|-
TGTGCCAGCAGTGTCTCCCCGGGAGCAACTAATGAAAAACTGTTTTTT
CASSVSPGATNEKLFF
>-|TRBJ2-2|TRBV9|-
TGTGCCAGCAGCGAGGGGCCCGGGGAGCTGTTTTTT
CASSEGPGELFF
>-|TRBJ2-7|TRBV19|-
TGTGCCAGTAGTTTAAGGACAGCCTCCTACGAGCAGTACTTC
CASSLRTASYEQYF
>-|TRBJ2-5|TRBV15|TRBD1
TGTGCCACCAGCAGCGACAGGGGGGGGACCCAGTACTTC
CATSSDRGGTQYF
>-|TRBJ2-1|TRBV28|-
TGTGCCACCCGGGGGTCATTAAATGAGCAGTTCTTC
CATRGSLNEQFF
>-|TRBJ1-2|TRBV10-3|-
TGTGCCATCAGTGAGTCGACGCTACAAGCTAACTATGGCTACACCTTC
CAISESTLQANYGYTF
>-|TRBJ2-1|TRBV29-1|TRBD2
TGCAGCGTTGCTTCCGGGACTAGCGGGAGCAATGAGCAGTTCTTC
CSVASGTSGSNEQFF
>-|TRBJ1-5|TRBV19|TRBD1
TGTGCCAGTAGTAAATTGGACAGGGGAATGAGCGATCAGCCCCAGCATTTT
CASSKLDRGMSDQPQHF
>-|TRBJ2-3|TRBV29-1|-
TGCAGCGCCCTAGCCCCCAGCGGCCCAGATACGCAGTATTTT
CSALAPSGPDTQYF
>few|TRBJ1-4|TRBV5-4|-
TGTGCCAGCAGCTTGAAGAGGGGTACAACTAATGAAAAACTGTTTTTT
CASSLKRGTTNEKLFF
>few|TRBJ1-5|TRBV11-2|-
TGTGCCAGCAGCTTAGGAAGCAATCAGCCCCAGCATTTT
CASSLGSNQPQHF
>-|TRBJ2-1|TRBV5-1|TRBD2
TGCGCCAGCAGACCATCGCTAGCGGGAGGTGGGGAGCAGTTCTTC
CASRPSLAGGGEQFF
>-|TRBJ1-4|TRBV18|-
TGTGCCAGCTCACCAGTTGGAACAACTAATGAAAAACTGTTTTTT
CASSPVGTTNEKLFF
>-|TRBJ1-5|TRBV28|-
TGTGCCCGGACCCGGGGGGGGATAATAAGCAATCAGCCCCAGCATTTT
CARTRGGIISNQPQHF
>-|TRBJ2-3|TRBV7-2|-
TGTGCCAGCAGCTTAGATGAGACCCCAGATACGCAGTATTTT
CASSLDETPDTQYF